What follows is one T cell receptor beta chain and its context. Antigen: not known. This sample is drawn from a study of Ad26.COV2.S vaccination and SARS-CoV-2 variants. Whole-study context: The vaccine Ad26.COV2.S was put into the muscle once, or twice with 56 days between. Findings and limits, study-wide: Higher spike-specific TCR breadth was found in vaccine recipients than in placebo recipients. There was reportedly substantial breadth in spike-specific CD8+ and CD4+ T cell responses after vaccination.

Treatment here: some 20 received Ad26.COV2.S at low or high dose, single or two shots; several received placebo; per-sample allocation not given. Each sample was drawn 63 days after the first injection (of vaccine or placebo). Germline CDR1 SQVTM, CDR2 ANQGSEA. This CDR3 has 13 amino acids. With 4 bases clipped from V and 0 bases from J, the junction kept 1 base outside the gene matches. Using immunoSEQ multiplex PCR, the repertoire was profiled, and TCRdb retains in-frame clones only, with some absent. The data show 380,000 or so clones, around 89% seen once. The chain employs TRBV29-1 and TRBJ2-5; 8 nucleotides match TRBD1. This sequence was found in a person aged 18-60 years who received the Ad26.COV2.S COVID-19 vaccine or a placebo. Sequenced material: peripheral blood, taken in a trial of Ad26.COV2.S vaccine versus placebo. The CDR3 loop reads CSVGTGYQETQYF. As DNA, the CDR3 is TGCAGCGTTGGGACAGGGTACCAAGAGACCCAGTACTTC.